These 4 T cell receptor beta chains were all obtained from the same sample, sequenced in a study of shared clonotypes between healthy human individuals. Produced via immunoSEQ multiplex PCR; TCRdb's table is partial and in-frame only. The sample yields around 2,000,000 clones, roughly 96% seen once. The specimen sequenced was naive CD4+ T cells sorted from blood. Subset reported: CD45RA+ positively selected. These receptors all come from a man younger than 30 in good health.

To note about this clone: A single base separates this from a much larger clone, so it may be a read error. The V and J genes are TRBV28 and TRBJ1-5; D not resolved. This CDR3 has 14 amino acids. Germline V gene data show CDR1 as MDHEN and CDR2 as SYDVKM. V was clipped by 11 bases and J by 9 bases, with 23 bases between them. The CDR3 loop reads CARSDGPEATPQHF. In DNA form, the CDR3 reads TGTGCCCGCTCGGACGGCCCAGAAGCTACGCCCCAGCATTTT.

The chain links TRBV30 to TRBJ2-3, with D possibly being TRBD1 or TRBD2 (5 bases each). CDR1 and CDR2 from the germline V gene are GTSNPN and SVGIG (reference sequence). Trimming shortened V by 0 bases and J by 2 bases, and 15 bases separated the two germline ends. CDR3 length: 16 residues. DNA for the CDR3: TGTGCCTGGAGTGTAGGGGCAGGAGGCATCACAGATACGCAGTATTTT. It encodes CAWSVGAGGITDTQYF.

The chain carries TRBV28 and TRBJ2-2; the match to TRBD2 covers 10 bases. Germline V lookup: CDR1 MDHEN, CDR2 SYDVKM. The CDR3 loop spans 17 amino acids. Trimming cost V 6 bases and J 5 bases; bases outside gene matches: 12. CDR3 in DNA: TGTGCCAGCAGCCCCCGTAGCGGGGGGCTCAAGACCGGGGAGCTGTTTTTT. It is translated as CASSPRSGGLKTGELFF.

This clone was recorded once. The V gene is TRBV9, the J gene TRBJ1-2; D uncertain. The CDR3 runs 13 residues. V gave up 0 bases and J gave up 7 bases, with 10 bases separating them. The germline gives CDR1 SGDLS, CDR2 YYNGEE. The DNA of the CDR3 is TGTGCCAGCAGCGTAGTCCCGGTGGGTGGCTACACCTTC. Encoded protein: CASSVVPVGGYTF.